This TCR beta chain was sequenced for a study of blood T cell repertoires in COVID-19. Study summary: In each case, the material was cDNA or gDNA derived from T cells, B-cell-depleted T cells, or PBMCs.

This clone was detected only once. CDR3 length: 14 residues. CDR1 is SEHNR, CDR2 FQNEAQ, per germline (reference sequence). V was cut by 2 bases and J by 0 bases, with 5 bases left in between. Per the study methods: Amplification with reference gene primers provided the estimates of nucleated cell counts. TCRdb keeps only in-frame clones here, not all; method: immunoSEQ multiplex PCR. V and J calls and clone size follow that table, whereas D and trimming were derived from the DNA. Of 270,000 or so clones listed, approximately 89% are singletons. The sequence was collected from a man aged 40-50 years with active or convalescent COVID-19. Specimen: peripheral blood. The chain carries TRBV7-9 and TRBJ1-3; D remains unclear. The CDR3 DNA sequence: TGTGCCAGCAGCTTATCGAGCTCTGGAAACACCATATATTTT. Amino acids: CASSLSSSGNTIYF.